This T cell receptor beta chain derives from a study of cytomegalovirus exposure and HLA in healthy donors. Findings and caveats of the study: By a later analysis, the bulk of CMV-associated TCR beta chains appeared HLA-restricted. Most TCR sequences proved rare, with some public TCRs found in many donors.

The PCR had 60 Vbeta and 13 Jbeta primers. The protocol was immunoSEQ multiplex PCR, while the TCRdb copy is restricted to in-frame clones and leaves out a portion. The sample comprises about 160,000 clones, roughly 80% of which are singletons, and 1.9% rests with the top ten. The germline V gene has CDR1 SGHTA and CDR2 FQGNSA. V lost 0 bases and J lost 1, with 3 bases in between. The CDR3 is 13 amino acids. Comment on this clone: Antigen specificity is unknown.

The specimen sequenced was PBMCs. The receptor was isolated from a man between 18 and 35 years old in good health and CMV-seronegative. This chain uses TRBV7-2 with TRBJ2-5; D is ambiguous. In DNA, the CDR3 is TGTGCCAGCAGCTTAGCCCTCCAAGAGACCCAGTACTTC. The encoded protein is CASSLALQETQYF.